This T cell receptor beta chain appears in the sequencing data of a study of Ad26.COV2.S vaccination and SARS-CoV-2 variants. Described treatment: 15 to 20 received Ad26.COV2.S at low or high dose, single or two shots; five or six received placebo; per-sample allocation not given. All samples were drawn on day 63, counting from the first vaccine or placebo injection. Study-level results: Higher spike-specific TCR breadth was found in vaccine recipients than in placebo recipients.

On this clone itself: As yet, its antigen is unknown.

Generated by immunoSEQ multiplex PCR, the TCRdb table keeps only in-frame clones and is missing some. Among fewer than 900,000 clones listed, 70% to 90% were seen once. From germline, CDR1 is SQVTM and CDR2 ANQGSEA. This CDR3 contains 12 residues. The V gene lost 4 bases and the J gene lost 8 bases, with 14 bases spanning the gap. This sequence joins TRBV29-1 and TRBJ1-2; D is possibly TRBD1 (5 bases). This material consisted of peripheral blood, taken in a trial of Ad26.COV2.S vaccine versus placebo. The sequence derives from a person between 18 and 59 years old who received the Ad26.COV2.S COVID-19 vaccine or a placebo. This CDR3 is CSVVVRVEGYTF. The CDR3 DNA reads as TGCAGCGTTGTGGTCAGGGTGGAAGGCTACACCTTC.